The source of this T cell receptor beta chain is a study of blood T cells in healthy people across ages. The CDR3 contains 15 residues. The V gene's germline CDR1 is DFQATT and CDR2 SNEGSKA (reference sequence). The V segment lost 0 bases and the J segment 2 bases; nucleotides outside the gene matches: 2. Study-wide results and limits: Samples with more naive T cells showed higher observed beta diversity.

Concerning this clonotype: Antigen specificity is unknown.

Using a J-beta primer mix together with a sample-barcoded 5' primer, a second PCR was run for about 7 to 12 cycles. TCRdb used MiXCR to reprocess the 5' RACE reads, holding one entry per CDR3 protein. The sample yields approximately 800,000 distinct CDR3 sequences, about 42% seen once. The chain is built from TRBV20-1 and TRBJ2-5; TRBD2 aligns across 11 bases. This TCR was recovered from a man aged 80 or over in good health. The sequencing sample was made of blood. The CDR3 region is CSARDRLAGQETQYF. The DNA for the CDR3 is TGCAGTGCTAGAGATCGACTAGCGGGGCAAGAGACCCAGTACTTC.